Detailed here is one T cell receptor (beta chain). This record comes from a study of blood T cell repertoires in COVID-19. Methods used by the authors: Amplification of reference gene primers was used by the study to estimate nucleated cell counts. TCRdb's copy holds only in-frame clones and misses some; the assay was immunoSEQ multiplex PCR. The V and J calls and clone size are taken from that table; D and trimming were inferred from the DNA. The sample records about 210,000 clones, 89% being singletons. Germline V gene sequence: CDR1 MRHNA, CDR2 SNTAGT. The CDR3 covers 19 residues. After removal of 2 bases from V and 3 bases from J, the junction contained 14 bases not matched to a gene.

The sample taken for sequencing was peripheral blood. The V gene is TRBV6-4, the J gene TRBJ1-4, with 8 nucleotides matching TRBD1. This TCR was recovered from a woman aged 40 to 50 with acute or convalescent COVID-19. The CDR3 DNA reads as TGTGCCAGCAGTGACGGATGGGGACAGGTTTCGCTATCTAATGAAAAACTGTTTTTT. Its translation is CASSDGWGQVSLSNEKLFF.